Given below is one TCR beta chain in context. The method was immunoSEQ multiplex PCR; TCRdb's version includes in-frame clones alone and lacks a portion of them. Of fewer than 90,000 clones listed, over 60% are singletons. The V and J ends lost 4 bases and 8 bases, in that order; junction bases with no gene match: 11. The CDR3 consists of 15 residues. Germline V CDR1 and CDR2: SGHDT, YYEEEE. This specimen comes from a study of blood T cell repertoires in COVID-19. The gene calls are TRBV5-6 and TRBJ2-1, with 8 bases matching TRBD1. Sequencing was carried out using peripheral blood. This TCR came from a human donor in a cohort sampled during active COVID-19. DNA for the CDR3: TGTGCCAGCAGCCCGATGACAGGGGAAAGGCATGAGCAGTTCTTC. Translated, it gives CASSPMTGERHEQFF.